Presented here are 2 T cell receptor beta chains from one specimen sequenced in a study of regulatory T cells in long-lasting Graves disease. Regarding time point: newly diagnosed GD, antithyroid drugs for less than 3 months. The TCR library was made from RNA extracted from PBMCs. Through Arm-PCR of CDR3 regions and iRepertoire HTBI primers, TCR beta libraries were built. TCRdb analysed the multiplex PCR reads with MiXCR anew, one entry per CDR3 protein. The table records approximately 440,000 distinct CDR3 sequences, around 16% of them present only once. The same sample was also used in a study of T cells in Graves' hyperthyroidism and ophthalmopathy.

Sequencing used peripheral blood mononuclear cells (PBMCs), obtained at new diagnosis, from a patient treated with antithyroid drugs. These receptors came from a man aged 35 to 55 with Graves disease.

This clonotype was picked up many times. The rearrangement uses TRBV5-1 and TRBJ2-1, with D unclear. V was pared by 4 bases and J by 0 bases, with 11 bases between. The CDR3 covers 15 residues. Germline assignment: CDR1 SGHRS and CDR2 YFSETQ. The CDR3 loop reads CASSRDQSSYNEQFF. CDR3 DNA sequence: TGCGCCAGCAGCCGAGACCAGAGCTCCTACAATGAGCAGTTCTTC.

The CDR3 protein is CAWGVGGYTF. CDR3 nucleotides: TGTGCCTGGGGCGTGGGCGGCTACACCTTC. This chain connects TRBV30 to TRBJ1-2; D not certain. The germline CDR1 and CDR2 sequences are GTSNPN and SVGIG (reference sequence). V was trimmed by 5 bases and J by 8 bases, leaving 9 bases between them. The CDR3 has 10 residues.